The 25 T cell receptor beta chains given below trace back to one sample, sequenced in a study of T cells in Graves' hyperthyroidism and ophthalmopathy. Authors of the study amplified TCR beta CDR3 regions from RNA transcripts. The primer set for the first-round RT-PCR of the TCR CDR3 was HTBI. Each CDR3 protein is one row after TCRdb ran MiXCR on the multiplex PCR reads. The table lists fewer than 900,000 distinct CDR3 sequences, 15% to 20% of them singletons. The sample taken for sequencing was blood. These receptors all come from a man in his late teens or twenties with Graves' hyperthyroidism.

The V and J genes are TRBV30 and TRBJ1-2; D is unclear. The CDR3 spans 13 residues. Germline V gene data show CDR1 as GTSNPN and CDR2 as SVGIG (reference sequence). Trimming pared 4 bases from V and 4 bases from J, leaving 13 bases between. CDR3 in DNA: TGTGCCTGGAACCCAGTTAAGGGCTATGGCTACACCTTC. It specifies CAWNPVKGYGYTF.

Many counts were recorded for this clonotype. The V gene is TRBV6-1, the J gene TRBJ2-7, with 8 bases that match TRBD1. Germline CDR1 is MNHNS and CDR2 is SASEGT. Unmatched junction bases numbered 12, after V lost 0 bases and J lost 5 bases. CDR3 length equals 17 residues. The CDR3 DNA follows: TGTGCCAGCAGTGAAGCGCGAGTAGGCAGGGGGCCGGACGAGCAGTACTTC. It codes for CASSEARVGRGPDEQYF.

Comments on this clonotype: A much larger clone lies one base from this, so it may be a read error. This chain links TRBV28 with TRBJ2-2; 10 bases match TRBD1. The CDR3 totals 15 residues. V lost 4 bases to trimming and J lost 6 bases; unmatched junction nucleotides: 5. Looked up from germline, CDR1 is MDHEN and CDR2 is SYDVKM. CDR3 region: CASSSTGTGAGELFF. In DNA, the CDR3 is TGTGCCAGCAGTTCAACCGGGACAGGGGCCGGGGAGCTGTTTTTT.

This clonotype was picked up many times. V usage is TRBV2 and J usage is TRBJ2-1, with D possibly being TRBD2 (5 bases). There are 15 residues in the CDR3. The germline V gene has CDR1 SNHLY and CDR2 FYNNEI. Trimming took off 3 bases at V and 3 bases at J, with 12 bases between the two ends. Written as DNA, the CDR3 is TGTGCCAGCAGTGATGGGCGGGTACTCTACAATGAGCAGTTCTTC. Its protein is CASSDGRVLYNEQFF.

This clonotype was counted many times. V gene TRBV2 combines with J gene TRBJ2-1, with D possibly matching TRBD2 (6 bases). Trimming left V 11 bases short and J 10 bases short, with 18 bases between. The CDR3 is 12 residues long. Per the germline V gene, CDR1 is SNHLY and CDR2 is FYNNEI. The CDR3: CAAQPAGWEQFF. The DNA of the CDR3 is TGTGCCGCCCAACCTGCGGGGTGGGAGCAGTTCTTC.

This clonotype was counted at least ten times. V and J are TRBV11-2 and TRBJ2-1, with 12 bases that match TRBD2. This CDR3 comprises 17 residues. The V segment lost 4 bases and the J segment 5 bases; nucleotides outside the gene matches: 9. In germline, CDR1 is SGHAT, CDR2 FQNNGV. Here the CDR3 reads CASSSSVGLAGHNEQFF. For the CDR3, the DNA is TGTGCCAGCAGCTCCTCGGTGGGACTAGCGGGCCACAATGAGCAGTTCTTC.

Many counts were recorded for this clonotype. This rearrangement joins TRBV6-2 or TRBV6-3 to TRBJ2-7; 7 bases match TRBD1. Trimming cost V 6 bases and J 5 bases; bases outside gene matches: 16. CDR3 size: 16 residues. Germline assignment: CDR1 MNHEY and CDR2 SVGEGT. DNA for the CDR3: TGTGCCAGCAGACTACCTTTCGGGACAGCTTCCCACGAGCAGTACTTC. Its translation: CASRLPFGTASHEQYF.

The sample holds many counts of this clonotype. The V and J genes are TRBV28 and TRBJ2-7, with 8 bases aligning to TRBD1. There are 13 residues in the CDR3. Looked up from germline, CDR1 is MDHEN and CDR2 is SYDVKM. The trim removed 5 bases at V and 3 bases at J, leaving 3 bases unmatched. The CDR3 DNA is TGTGCCAGCAGTGAAGGACAGGGCTACGAGCAGTACTTC. Its protein is CASSEGQGYEQYF.

In this sample, this clonotype turned up many times. This chain uses TRBV12-3 or TRBV12-4 with TRBJ2-1; 11 bases are shared with TRBD2. The V segment lost 2 bases and the J segment 7 bases; nucleotides outside the gene matches: 4. The length of the CDR3 is 15 residues. CDR3 region: CASSLWVAGGNEQFF. The DNA for the CDR3 is TGTGCCAGCAGTTTATGGGTAGCGGGAGGGAATGAGCAGTTCTTC.

J is TRBJ2-1 and V is TRBV11-2; 7 bases fit TRBD1. There are 15 residues in the CDR3. Trimming at V came to 7 bases and at J to 8 bases, leaving 14 bases not matched to a gene. Germline V gene sequence: CDR1 SGHAT, CDR2 FQNNGV. For the CDR3, the DNA is TGTGCCAGCACGACAGCAGCGAACCAGGGGGATGAGCAGTTCTTC. Its translation is CASTTAANQGDEQFF. The complete variable domain, with remaining parts taken from reference TRBV11-2 and TRBJ2-1, reads EAGVAQSPRYKIIEKRQSVAFWCNPISGHATLYWYQQILGQGPKLLIQFQNNGVVDDSQLPKDRFSAERLKGVDSTLKIQPAKLEDSAVYLCASTTAANQGDEQFFGPGTRLTVL.

This clonotype was observed a handful of times. This rearrangement joins TRBV20-1 to TRBJ2-2, with 12 nucleotides matching TRBD2. J lost 6 bases, V lost 3 bases, and 11 bases had no gene match. Per the germline V gene, CDR1 is DFQATT and CDR2 is SNEGSKA (reference sequence). The CDR3 contains 17 residues. The CDR3 region is CSARHRGGTSGSGELFF. The CDR3 DNA reads TGCAGTGCTAGGCACCGGGGCGGGACTAGCGGGTCCGGGGAGCTGTTTTTT.

This clonotype was counted between two and nine times. V usage is TRBV12-3 or TRBV12-4 and J usage is TRBJ2-7; D is uncertain. The CDR3 has 15 amino acids. The ends were cut back, 3 bases at V and 0 bases at J, with 12 bases in the middle. For the CDR3, the DNA is TGTGCCAGCAGTTTGGTCCCAATGAGCTCCTACGAGCAGTACTTC. Amino acids: CASSLVPMSSYEQYF.

J is TRBJ2-7 and V is TRBV4-2, with a possible D match to TRBD1 (7 bases). Germline V gives CDR1 LGHNA, CDR2 YNFKEQ. The CDR3 extends over 15 amino acids. The germline V and J ends were trimmed by 4 bases and 0 bases, with 13 bases remaining between them. The CDR3 sequence is CASSRGTADSYEQYF. CDR3 nucleotide sequence: TGTGCCAGCAGCCGCGGGACAGCGGACTCCTACGAGCAGTACTTC.

This clonotype occurred many times. J is TRBJ2-7 and V is TRBV6-1; either TRBD1 or TRBD2 may fit D (5 bases each). Germline CDR1 MNHNS, CDR2 SASEGT. V was cut by 5 bases and J by 2 bases, with 13 bases left in between. This CDR3 has 14 amino acids. CDR3 nucleotides: TGTGCCAGCAGTCCCGAGGGGCGGGCCTACGAGCAGTACTTC. Its protein is CASSPEGRAYEQYF.

This clonotype was counted only a few times. V and J are TRBV5-5 and TRBJ1-2, with D possibly matching TRBD1 (5 bases). The ends were cut back, 1 base at V and 6 bases at J, with 19 bases in the middle. Germline assignment: CDR1 SGHKS and CDR2 YYEKEE (reference sequence). The CDR3 length is 16 residues. The CDR3: CASSLTPGVLIDGYTF. The CDR3 DNA follows: TGTGCCAGCAGCTTGACGCCGGGGGTATTAATAGATGGCTACACCTTC.

The chain is built from TRBV7-9 and TRBJ1-5; 9 bases agree with TRBD1. This CDR3 has 15 residues. The V and J ends lost 5 bases and 5 bases, in that order; junction bases with no gene match: 7. Looked up from germline, CDR1 is SEHNR and CDR2 is FQNEAQ (reference sequence). CDR3: CASSQRDRGDQPQHF. As DNA, the CDR3 is TGTGCCAGCAGCCAAAGAGACAGGGGGGATCAGCCCCAGCATTTT.

V and J are TRBV15 and TRBJ1-2, with TRBD1 matching 7 bases. The J segment lost 7 bases and the V segment lost 0 bases, leaving 5 bases of the junction unmatched. This CDR3 spans 14 amino acids. The V gene's germline CDR1 is LNHNV and CDR2 YYDKDF (reference sequence). CDR3 sequence: CATSRDHRGSGYTF. In DNA form, the CDR3 reads TGTGCCACCAGCAGAGATCACAGGGGAAGTGGCTACACCTTC.

A word on this clonotype: A junction end diverges from the germline sequence, so it may reflect a read error. In DNA form, the CDR3 reads TGCAGTGCTGACCCCCCAATCAGCAATCAGCACCAGCATTTT. As protein: CSADPPISNQHQHF. V usage is TRBV20-1 and J usage is TRBJ1-5; no clear D. The CDR3 has 14 amino acids. Germline loops: CDR1 DFQATT, CDR2 SNEGSKA (reference sequence).

This chain joins TRBV28 and TRBJ2-7; D is unresolved. Per the germline V gene, CDR1 is MDHEN and CDR2 is SYDVKM. Trimming left V 6 bases short and J 4 bases short, with 16 bases between. This CDR3 comprises 14 residues. This CDR3 reads CASSWATPTYEQYF. In DNA form, the CDR3 reads TGTGCCAGCAGCTGGGCCACCCCTACGTACGAGCAGTACTTC.

The sample holds many counts of this clonotype. The chain's CDR3 is CASSGRGLRLRFQETQYF. DNA for the CDR3: TGTGCCAGCAGTGGCAGAGGTCTCCGTTTGCGGTTCCAAGAGACCCAGTACTTC. This chain connects TRBV28 to TRBJ2-5; no clear D. V lost 5 bases, J lost 1 base, and 23 bases lay in between. CDR3 length equals 18 residues. In germline, CDR1 is MDHEN, CDR2 SYDVKM.

This clonotype has a count of ten or more. The chain uses TRBV7-9 and TRBJ2-5, with TRBD1 matching 9 bases. V dropped 5 bases and J dropped 6; count of bases not matched to a gene: 7. The CDR3 spans 14 residues. Germline-derived CDR1 and CDR2 are SEHNR and FQNEAQ (reference sequence). In nucleotides, the CDR3 is TGTGCCAGCAGCCCGACGACAGGGGGGAAGACCCAGTACTTC. Translated, it gives CASSPTTGGKTQYF.

This clonotype has a count of ten or more. The chain links TRBV27 to TRBJ1-2; D is unclear. Germline-derived CDR1 and CDR2 are MNHEY and SMNVEV (reference sequence). Trimming took 0 bases from V and 6 from J, leaving 14 bases between them. CDR3 length: 15 amino acids. DNA of the CDR3: TGTGCCAGCAGTTTATCGAGGGCGGCAGCGGATGGCTACACCTTC. Amino acid sequence: CASSLSRAAADGYTF.

This clonotype was observed a handful of times. The gene calls are TRBV4-1 and TRBJ1-1; D perhaps matches TRBD1 (6 bases). The CDR3 extends over 14 amino acids. Trimming took 4 bases from V and 2 from J, leaving 11 bases between them. Germline CDR1 is MGHRA and CDR2 is YSYEKL. This CDR3 is CASSRQARNTEAFF. The CDR3 DNA follows: TGCGCCAGCAGCCGACAGGCGCGAAACACTGAAGCTTTCTTT.

There are many counts of this clonotype. The chain couples TRBV6-5 to TRBJ2-3; D tentatively fits TRBD1 or TRBD2 (5 bases each). The CDR3 sequence is 13 residues long. With 2 bases removed from V and 6 bases from J, the gap between germline ends came to 9 bases. Per germline, CDR1 MNHEY and CDR2 SVGAGI. CDR3 in DNA: TGTGCCAGCAGTTACGGGGGTATGGATACGCAGTATTTT. Protein product: CASSYGGMDTQYF.

This clonotype occurred many times. This sequence joins TRBV28 and TRBJ1-1, with 8 bases that match TRBD1. V lost 1 base and J lost 0; bases outside the gene matches: 7. The CDR3 covers 17 residues. Germline loops: CDR1 MDHEN, CDR2 SYDVKM. CDR3 protein: CASSLFSGGIMNTEAFF. DNA of the CDR3: TGTGCCAGCAGTTTATTCTCAGGGGGCATCATGAACACTGAAGCTTTCTTT.